This T cell receptor beta chain was obtained from a study of OX40 agonist ivuxolimab in advanced cancers. Study in general: Ivuxolimab, an agonistic anti-OX40 (CD134) antibody, was given to patients.

Looked up from germline, CDR1 is SGHVS and CDR2 is FQNEAQ. CDR3 length equals 15 residues. Trimming removed 3 bases from V and 6 bases from J, with 15 bases in between. Whole-study results and caveats: It was not determined which antigens were specifically recognized by the peripheral T cells that had undergone clonal expansion. CD8+ T cells averaged more expanded clones than CD4+. Dose levels from 0.1 to 3.0 mg/kg saw CD4+ and CD8+ blood T cells expand clonally by week 6.

TCRdb's table, derived via immunoSEQ multiplex PCR, lists solely in-frame clones and lacks some. The data hold about 73,000 clones, with 70% to 90% observed a single time. To note about this clone: The antigen remains undetermined.

Sequences were derived from CD4+ or CD8+ T cells sorted from blood, sampled in a trial of the OX40 agonist ivuxolimab. This sequence originates from an adult with an advanced solid tumor such as melanoma, head and neck, liver or kidney cancer. V and J are TRBV7-8 and TRBJ1-5; no firm D call. The CDR3 DNA follows: TGTGCCAGCAGCTTCGGCCGAGCGGGGTTTCAGCCCCAGCATTTT. It translates to CASSFGRAGFQPQHF.